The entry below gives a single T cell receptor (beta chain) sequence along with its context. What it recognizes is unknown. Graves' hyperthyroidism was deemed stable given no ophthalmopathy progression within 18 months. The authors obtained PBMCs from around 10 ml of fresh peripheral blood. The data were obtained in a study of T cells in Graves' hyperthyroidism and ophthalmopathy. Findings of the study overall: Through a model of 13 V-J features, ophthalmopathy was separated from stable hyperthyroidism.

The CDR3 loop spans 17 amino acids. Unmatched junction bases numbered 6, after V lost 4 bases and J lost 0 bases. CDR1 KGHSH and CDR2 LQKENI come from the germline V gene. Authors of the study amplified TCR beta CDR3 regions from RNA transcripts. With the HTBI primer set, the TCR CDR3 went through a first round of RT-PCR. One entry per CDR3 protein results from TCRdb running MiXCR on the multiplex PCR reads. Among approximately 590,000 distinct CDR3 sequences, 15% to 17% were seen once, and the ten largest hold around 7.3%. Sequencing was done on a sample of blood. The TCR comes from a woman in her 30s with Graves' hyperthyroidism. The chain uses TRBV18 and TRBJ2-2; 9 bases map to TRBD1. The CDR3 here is CASSRDRALANTGELFF. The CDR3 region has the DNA TGTGCCAGCTCACGGGACAGGGCCCTGGCGAACACCGGGGAGCTGTTTTTT.